The sample holds one count of the clone carrying this TCR beta chain. The source of the sample is a study of cytomegalovirus exposure and HLA in healthy donors. V shed 4 bases, J shed 7 bases, and the junction held 3 bases outside the gene matches. The germline gives CDR1 SEHNR, CDR2 FQNEAQ (reference sequence). The CDR3 extends over 14 amino acids. TCRdb's copy holds only in-frame clones and misses some; the assay was immunoSEQ multiplex PCR. Here the sample spans about 220,000 clones, around 90% being singletons. This chain uses TRBV7-9 with TRBJ1-4; TRBD1 matches 10 bases. The TCR was taken from a woman under 30 in good health and CMV-seronegative. Sequenced sample: PBMCs. Here the CDR3 reads CASSWDRGFEKLFF. DNA for the CDR3: TGTGCCAGCAGCTGGGACAGGGGTTTTGAAAAACTGTTTTTT.